The source of this TCR beta chain is a study of blood T cells in healthy people across ages. Study at large: Template switching recovered approximately one barcoded beta molecule for every two T cells. Regarding the study as a whole: In older individuals, TCR beta diversity per million T cells was lower, falling roughly linearly with age.

Donors each provided about 10 milliliters of peripheral blood. This clonotype was observed at least ten times. The target antigen is unknown. Per the germline V gene, CDR1 is LNHNV and CDR2 is YYDKDF (reference sequence). With 7 bases removed from V and 2 bases from J, the gap between germline ends came to 9 bases. This CDR3 contains 13 residues. A sample-barcoded 5' primer and a J-beta primer mix were used in a second PCR of about 7 to 12 cycles. Each CDR3 protein is one row after TCRdb ran MiXCR on the 5' RACE reads. Counted here are over a million distinct CDR3 sequences, 40% to 45% occurring once; the ten biggest clones make up 18%.

The specimen was blood. The receptor's source is a woman aged 55-75 years in good health. This chain links TRBV15 with TRBJ2-1, with D maybe TRBD2 (6 bases). The CDR3 protein is CATNPGAYNEQFF. CDR3 DNA: TGTGCCACCAACCCGGGGGCCTACAATGAGCAGTTCTTC.